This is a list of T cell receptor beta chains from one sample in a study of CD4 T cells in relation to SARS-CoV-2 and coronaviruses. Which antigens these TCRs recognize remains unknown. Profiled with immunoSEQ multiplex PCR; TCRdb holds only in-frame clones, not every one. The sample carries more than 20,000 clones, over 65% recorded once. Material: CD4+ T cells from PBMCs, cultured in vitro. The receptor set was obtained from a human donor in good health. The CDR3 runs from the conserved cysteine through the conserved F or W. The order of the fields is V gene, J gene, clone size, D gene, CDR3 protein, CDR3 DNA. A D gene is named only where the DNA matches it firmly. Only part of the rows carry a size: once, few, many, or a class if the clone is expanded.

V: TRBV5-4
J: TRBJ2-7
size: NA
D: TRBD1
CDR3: CASSLGTATSYEQYF
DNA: TGTGCCAGCAGCTTAGGGACAGCGACCTCCTACGAGCAGTACTTC

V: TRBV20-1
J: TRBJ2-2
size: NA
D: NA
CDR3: CSAREGGELFF
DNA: TGCAGTGCACGTGAGGGCGGGGAGCTGTTTTTT

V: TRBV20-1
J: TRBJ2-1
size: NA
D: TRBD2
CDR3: CSASFAGDISYNEQFF
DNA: TGCAGTGCTAGTTTTGCGGGAGATATTTCCTACAATGAGCAGTTCTTC

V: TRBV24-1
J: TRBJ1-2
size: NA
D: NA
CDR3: CATSEGGVERGYTF
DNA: TGTGCCACCAGTGAGGGGGGTGTCGAACGTGGCTACACCTTC

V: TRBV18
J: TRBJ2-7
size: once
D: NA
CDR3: CASSPPSQEQYF
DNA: TGTGCCAGCTCCCCCCCCTCTCAAGAGCAGTACTTC

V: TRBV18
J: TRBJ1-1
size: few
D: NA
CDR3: CASSLRQGRGVNTEAFF
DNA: TGTGCCAGCTCACTACGGCAGGGTCGGGGTGTGAACACTGAAGCTTTCTTT

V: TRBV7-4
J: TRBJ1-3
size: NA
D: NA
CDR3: CASSRSGGAIRSSGNTIYF
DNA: TGTGCCAGCAGCCGTTCCGGGGGGGCGATAAGGAGCTCTGGAAACACCATATATTTT

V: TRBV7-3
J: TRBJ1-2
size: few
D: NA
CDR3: CASSLGGQTAPGGYTF
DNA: TGTGCCAGCAGCTTAGGCGGACAGACAGCTCCGGGGGGCTACACCTTC

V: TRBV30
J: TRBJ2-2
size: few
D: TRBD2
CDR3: CAWSKELAGPGELFF
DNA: TGTGCCTGGAGTAAGGAACTAGCGGGACCCGGGGAGCTGTTTTTT

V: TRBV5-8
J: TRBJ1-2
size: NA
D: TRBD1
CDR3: CASSWRDRGPSGYTF
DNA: TGTGCCAGCAGCTGGCGGGACAGGGGGCCGAGTGGCTACACCTTC

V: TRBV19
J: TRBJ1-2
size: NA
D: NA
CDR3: CASSINWAGSGYGYTF
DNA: TGTGCCAGTAGTATAAATTGGGCAGGGTCCGGGTATGGCTACACCTTC

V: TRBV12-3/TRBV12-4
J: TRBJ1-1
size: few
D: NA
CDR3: CASSPGSTEAFF
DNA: TGTGCCAGCAGTCCCGGGAGCACTGAAGCTTTCTTT

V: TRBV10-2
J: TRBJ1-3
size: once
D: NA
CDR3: CASSESRGRSGNTIYF
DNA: TGCGCCAGCAGTGAGTCGCGGGGTCGTTCTGGAAACACCATATATTTT

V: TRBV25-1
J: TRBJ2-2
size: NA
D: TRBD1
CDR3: CASSDGQGRTGELFF
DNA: TGTGCCAGCAGCGACGGACAGGGGCGCACCGGGGAGCTGTTTTTT

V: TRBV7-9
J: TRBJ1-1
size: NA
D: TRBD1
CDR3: CASSPGRQGAFF
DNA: TGTGCCAGCAGCCCAGGTAGACAGGGGGCTTTCTTT

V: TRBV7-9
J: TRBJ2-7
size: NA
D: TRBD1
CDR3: CASSSLGTGGVYEQYF
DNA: TGTGCCAGCAGCTCACTCGGGACAGGGGGTGTCTACGAGCAGTACTTC

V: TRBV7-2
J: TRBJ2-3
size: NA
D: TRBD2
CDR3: CASSKRLAGLDTQYF
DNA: TGTGCCAGCAGCAAAAGACTAGCGGGGCTAGATACGCAGTATTTT

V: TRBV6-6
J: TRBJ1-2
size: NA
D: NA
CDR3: CASSYISPGEDYGYTF
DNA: TGTGCCAGCAGTTACATTTCGCCAGGTGAGGACTATGGCTACACCTTC

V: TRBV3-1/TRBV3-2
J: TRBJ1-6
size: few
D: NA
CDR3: CASSQVDGAGSPLHF
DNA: TGTGCCAGCAGCCAAGTAGATGGGGCCGGGTCACCCCTCCACTTT

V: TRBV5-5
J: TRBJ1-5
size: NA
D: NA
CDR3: CASSFVPTSGNQPQHF
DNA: TGTGCCAGCAGCTTTGTTCCCACTAGCGGCAATCAGCCCCAGCATTTT

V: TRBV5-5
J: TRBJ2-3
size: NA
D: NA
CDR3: CASSLGGILSDTQYF
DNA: TGTGCCAGCAGCTTGGGAGGTATACTCTCGGATACGCAGTATTTT

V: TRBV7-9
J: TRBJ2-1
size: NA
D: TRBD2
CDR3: CASRRTSGRGNEQFF
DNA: TGTGCCAGCAGGAGGACTAGCGGGAGAGGAAATGAGCAGTTCTTC

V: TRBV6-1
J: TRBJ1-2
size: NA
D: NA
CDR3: CASSDDGPFNYGYTF
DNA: TGTGCCAGCAGTGATGACGGTCCATTTAACTATGGCTACACCTTC

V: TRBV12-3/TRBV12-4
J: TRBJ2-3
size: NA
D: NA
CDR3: CASSYADTQYF
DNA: TGTGCCAGCAGTTACGCAGATACGCAGTATTTT

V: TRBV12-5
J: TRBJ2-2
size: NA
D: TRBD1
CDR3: CASGLDRDRGTGELFF
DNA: TGTGCTAGTGGTTTGGACCGGGACAGGGGCACCGGGGAGCTGTTTTTT

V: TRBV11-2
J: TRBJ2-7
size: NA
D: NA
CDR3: CASSPVSDVEQYF
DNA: TGTGCCAGCAGCCCGGTTTCGGACGTCGAGCAGTACTTC

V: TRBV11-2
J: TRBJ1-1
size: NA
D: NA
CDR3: CASNRRDTEAFF
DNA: TGTGCCAGCAACCGTAGGGACACTGAAGCTTTCTTT

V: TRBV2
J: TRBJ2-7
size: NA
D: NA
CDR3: CASSEIYEQYF
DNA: TGTGCCAGCAGTGAAATCTACGAGCAGTACTTC

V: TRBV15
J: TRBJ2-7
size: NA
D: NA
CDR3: CATSRNMPTYEQYF
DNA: TGTGCCACCAGCAGGAATATGCCCACCTACGAGCAGTACTTC

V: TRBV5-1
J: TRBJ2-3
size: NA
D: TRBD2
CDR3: CASSLGVAGESDTQYF
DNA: TGCGCCAGCAGCTTGGGAGTAGCGGGAGAATCAGATACGCAGTATTTT

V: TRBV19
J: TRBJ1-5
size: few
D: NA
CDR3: CASSTHLSQPQHF
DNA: TGTGCCAGTAGTACCCACCTCTCTCAGCCCCAGCATTTT

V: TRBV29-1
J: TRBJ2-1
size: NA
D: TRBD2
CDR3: CSVEGLGLADPGSEQFF
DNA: TGCAGCGTTGAAGGTCTTGGACTAGCGGACCCCGGTAGTGAGCAGTTCTTC

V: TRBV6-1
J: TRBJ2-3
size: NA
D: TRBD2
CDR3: CASSELAGATDTQYF
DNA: TGTGCCAGCAGTGAACTAGCGGGAGCCACAGATACGCAGTATTTT

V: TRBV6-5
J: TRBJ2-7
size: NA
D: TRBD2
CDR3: CASRAGLAYEQYF
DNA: TGTGCCAGCAGGGCGGGACTAGCCTACGAGCAGTACTTC

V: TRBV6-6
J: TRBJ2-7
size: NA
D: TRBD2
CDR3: CASSYSTSGPAQYF
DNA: TGTGCCAGCAGTTACTCGACTAGCGGCCCGGCGCAGTACTTC

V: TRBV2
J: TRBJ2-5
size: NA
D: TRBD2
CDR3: CASSDPGRAYETQYF
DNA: TGTGCCAGCAGTGACCCCGGGAGGGCCTACGAGACCCAGTACTTC

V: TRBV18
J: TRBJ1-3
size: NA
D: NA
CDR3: CASSPTLTDSGNTIYF
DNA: TGTGCCAGCTCACCAACCCTGACAGACTCTGGAAACACCATATATTTT

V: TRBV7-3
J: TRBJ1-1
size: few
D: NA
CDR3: CASSSGGAREAFF
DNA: TGTGCCAGCAGCTCAGGAGGGGCTCGTGAAGCTTTCTTT

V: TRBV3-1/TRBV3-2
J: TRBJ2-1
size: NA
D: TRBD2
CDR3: CASSPSGRATDEQFF
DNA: TGTGCCAGCAGCCCGAGCGGGAGGGCCACCGATGAGCAGTTCTTC

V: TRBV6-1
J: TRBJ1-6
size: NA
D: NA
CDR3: CASSEGVRDLAGVNSPLHF
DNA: TGTGCCAGCAGTGAAGGCGTCCGCGATTTGGCCGGGGTTAATTCACCCCTCCACTTT

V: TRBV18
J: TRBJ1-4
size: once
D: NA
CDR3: CASSTTRAGTNEKLFF
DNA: TGTGCCAGCTCCACCACCCGAGCGGGAACTAATGAAAAACTGTTTTTT

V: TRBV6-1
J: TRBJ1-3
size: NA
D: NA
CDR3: CASSEAPEGFSGNTIYF
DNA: TGTGCCAGCAGTGAAGCGCCCGAGGGTTTCTCTGGAAACACCATATATTTT

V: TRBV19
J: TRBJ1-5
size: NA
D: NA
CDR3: CASTLRSNQPQHF
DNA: TGTGCCAGTACGTTGAGGAGCAATCAGCCCCAGCATTTT

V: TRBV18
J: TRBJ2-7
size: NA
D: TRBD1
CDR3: CASSRDRGTHEQYF
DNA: TGTGCCAGCTCGCGGGACAGGGGGACCCACGAGCAGTACTTC

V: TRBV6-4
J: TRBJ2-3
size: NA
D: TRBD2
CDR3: CASSDSLSPSGRTRDTQYF
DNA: TGTGCCAGCAGTGACTCTCTGTCTCCGAGCGGGAGAACGAGGGATACGCAGTATTTT

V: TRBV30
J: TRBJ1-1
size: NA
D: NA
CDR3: CAWSVLWNTEAFF
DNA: TGTGCCTGGAGTGTACTCTGGAACACTGAAGCTTTCTTT